These T cell receptor beta chains were read from a single sample in a study of blood T cell repertoires in COVID-19. Libraries were prepared by immunoSEQ multiplex PCR; TCRdb keeps only in-frame clonotypes and omits some of them. The data contain more than 95,000 clones, approximately 80% of them seen just once; the ten biggest clones take up approximately 7%. The sample taken for sequencing was peripheral blood. The origin of the receptors is a man between 65 and 79 years old with active or convalescent COVID-19. Both conserved end residues are part of each CDR3. The D gene is left open where the match is weak. Only some rows state a clone size, as once, few, many or a class for expanded clones.

TRBJ2-3,-,TRBV28,15,TRBD1,TGTGCCAGCAGCCAGGGACAGGGGGACACAGATACGCAGTATTTT,CASSQGQGDTDTQYF
TRBJ1-5,-,TRBV19,15,TRBD1,TGTGCCAGTAACCACCGGGACAGGGAAGATCAGCCCCAGCATTTT,CASNHRDREDQPQHF
TRBJ1-4,once,TRBV19,16,-,TGTGCCAGTAGTATAGGACAAGGGGTGGCTAATGAAAAACTGTTTTTT,CASSIGQGVANEKLFF
TRBJ2-7,-,TRBV7-6,15,TRBD2,TGTGCCAGCAGCTTTAGCGGGGGCCCATCCTACGAGCAGTACTTC,CASSFSGGPSYEQYF
TRBJ1-2,-,TRBV28,14,-,TGTGCCAGCAGTCAGCCCCCCGGGGATTATGGCTACACCTTC,CASSQPPGDYGYTF
TRBJ1-3,-,TRBV5-1,19,TRBD1,TGCGCCAGCAGCATAGGGACAGGGGGTTCGTCCAGCTCTGGAAACACCATATATTTT,CASSIGTGGSSSSGNTIYF
TRBJ2-7,-,TRBV7-2,15,TRBD1,TGTGCCAGCAGCCCTACAGGGGGAGGCCACGACGAGCAGTACTTC,CASSPTGGGHDEQYF
TRBJ2-5,-,TRBV25-1,15,TRBD2,TGTGCCAGCAGTGAAACTAGCGGGACCCAAGAGACCCAGTACTTC,CASSETSGTQETQYF
TRBJ2-1,-,TRBV10-3,16,TRBD2,TGTGCCATCAGTGTGCCGGGGACTAGCGGGAACAATGAGCAGTTCTTC,CAISVPGTSGNNEQFF
TRBJ1-2,-,TRBV6-5,13,-,TGTGCCAGCACCGACCGGACCCAGGGGGGCTACACCTTC,CASTDRTQGGYTF
TRBJ2-1,-,TRBV6-4,15,-,TGTGCCAGCGCAATTTACGGGAACTCCTACAATGAGCAGTTCTTC,CASAIYGNSYNEQFF
TRBJ2-5,-,TRBV7-2,12,-,TGTGCCAGCAGCTCAACTAGAGAGACCCAGTACTTC,CASSSTRETQYF
TRBJ2-7,-,TRBV6-2/TRBV6-3,15,TRBD1,TGTGCCAGCAGCCTTAGGGGGCCGAGCTCCTACGAGCAGTACTTC,CASSLRGPSSYEQYF
TRBJ2-5,many,TRBV10-3,16,TRBD2,TGTGCCATCAGTGAGTCCCCTAGCGGGAGTCGGGGGACCCAGTACTTC,CAISESPSGSRGTQYF
TRBJ1-6,once,TRBV7-9,16,-,TGTGCCAGCAAAGGGACGAGGCGGGGGATTAGTTCACCCCTCCACTTT,CASKGTRRGISSPLHF
TRBJ1-6,-,TRBV13,16,-,TGTGCCAGCAGCTTACGTGGACTTTACAATAATTCACCCCTCCACTTT,CASSLRGLYNNSPLHF
TRBJ2-7,-,TRBV18,14,TRBD2,TGTGCCAGCTCACCACTAGCGGGAGCGGTCGAGCAGTACTTC,CASSPLAGAVEQYF
TRBJ1-1,-,TRBV7-2,15,-,TGTGCCAGCAGCTTAGCCCACAATACCTTCACTGAAGCTTTCTTT,CASSLAHNTFTEAFF
TRBJ2-5,-,TRBV12-3/TRBV12-4,12,-,TGTGCCAGCAGTTTTCAACGGGAGACCCAGTACTTC,CASSFQRETQYF
TRBJ1-2,medium-sized,TRBV5-4,15,TRBD1,TGTGCCAGCAGCTTGATGGGACAGGGGACTCATGGCTACACCTTC,CASSLMGQGTHGYTF
TRBJ1-1,-,TRBV7-8,16,TRBD1,TGTGCCAGCAGCTTAGAGGGACAGGGAAGTTACACTGAAGCTTTCTTT,CASSLEGQGSYTEAFF
TRBJ1-1,-,TRBV4-3,15,TRBD1,TGCGCCAGCAGCCAAGCGTGGACAGGGAACACTGAAGCTTTCTTT,CASSQAWTGNTEAFF
TRBJ1-2,-,TRBV13,18,TRBD1,TGTGCCAGCAGCTCCGGGGGACCAGGGACAGGGACCAACTATGGCTACACCTTC,CASSSGGPGTGTNYGYTF